These T cell receptor beta chains were read from a single sample in a study of regulatory T cells in long-lasting Graves disease. TCRdb reprocessed the multiplex PCR reads with MiXCR, giving one entry per CDR3 protein. Of roughly 410,000 distinct CDR3 sequences listed, about 15% are singletons. The sample was also reused in another study, on T cells in Graves' hyperthyroidism and ophthalmopathy.

Here the sequenced sample was peripheral blood mononuclear cells (PBMCs), taken at new diagnosis, from a patient treated with antithyroid drugs. These receptor sequences come from a woman aged 40 to 55 with Graves disease. The CDR3 runs from the conserved cysteine through the conserved F or W. The order of the fields is J gene, D gene, clone size, V gene, CDR3 protein, CDR3 DNA. A D gene is named only where the DNA matches it firmly. Clone size is stated in some rows and not others, as once, few, many or a class when expanded.

J: TRBJ2-7; D: NA; size: many; V: TRBV6-1; CDR3: CASRPPMTEVYEQYF; DNA: TGTGCCAGCAGGCCGCCTATGACGGAGGTCTACGAGCAGTACTTC
J: TRBJ2-2; D: TRBD1; size: many; V: TRBV6-1; CDR3: CASGRQGHTGELFF; DNA: TGTGCCAGCGGCAGACAGGGCCACACCGGGGAGCTGTTTTTT
J: TRBJ1-4; D: TRBD1; size: NA; V: TRBV24-1; CDR3: CATSEGTGGRNEKLFF; DNA: TGTGCCACCAGTGAGGGGACAGGGGGTCGTAATGAAAAACTGTTTTTT
J: TRBJ1-2; D: NA; size: NA; V: TRBV5-5; CDR3: CASSLSFNYGYTF; DNA: TGTGCCAGCAGCTTGTCCTTCAACTATGGCTACACCTTC
J: TRBJ1-6; D: NA; size: many; V: TRBV20-1; CDR3: CSARGGGSTYNSPLHF; DNA: TGCAGTGCTAGAGGCGGGGGGTCGACCTATAATTCACCCCTCCACTTT
J: TRBJ1-4; D: NA; size: NA; V: TRBV13; CDR3: CASSQARGANEKPFF; DNA: TGTGCCAGCAGCCAGGCGCGGGGGGCTAATGAAAAACCGTTTTTT
J: TRBJ2-5; D: TRBD1; size: NA; V: TRBV20-1; CDR3: CSATSSTGYQKTQYF; DNA: TGCAGTGCTACCAGTTCGACAGGGTACCAAAAGACCCAGTACTTC
J: TRBJ2-1; D: TRBD2; size: many; V: TRBV5-1; CDR3: CASSLGRRTSGSITQFNEQFF; DNA: TGCGCCAGCAGCTTGGGCCGGCGGACTAGCGGGAGTATCACGCAATTCAATGAGCAGTTCTTC
J: TRBJ1-1; D: NA; size: many; V: TRBV6-1; CDR3: CASIYGVRTEAFF; DNA: TGTGCCAGCATCTACGGGGTTCGGACTGAAGCTTTCTTT
J: TRBJ2-2; D: TRBD2; size: once; V: TRBV25-1; CDR3: CASSEFGLAGAHTGELFF; DNA: TGTGCCAGCAGTGAATTCGGGCTAGCGGGAGCCCACACCGGGGAGCTGTTTTTT
J: TRBJ2-7; D: NA; size: many; V: TRBV5-1; CDR3: CASSLRVGVGEQYF; DNA: TGCGCCAGCAGCTTGCGGGTTGGGGTCGGCGAGCAGTACTTC
J: TRBJ2-7; D: TRBD2; size: NA; V: TRBV28; CDR3: CASSFRRGLVSEQYF; DNA: TGTGCCAGCAGTTTCCGCCGGGGACTAGTATCCGAGCAGTACTTC
J: TRBJ2-1; D: NA; size: once; V: TRBV20-1; CDR3: CSARDPSFPYNEHFF; DNA: TGCAGTGCTCGAGATCCTAGTTTCCCCTACAATGAGCACTTCTTC
J: TRBJ2-7; D: NA; size: many; V: TRBV2; CDR3: CASSEAGYGSYEQYF; DNA: TGTGCCAGCAGTGAAGCCGGCTACGGCTCCTACGAGCAGTACTTC
J: TRBJ1-1; D: TRBD1; size: many; V: TRBV29-1; CDR3: CSVDRTGGVNTEAFF; DNA: TGCAGCGTTGATCGGACAGGGGGCGTGAACACTGAAGCTTTCTTT
J: TRBJ2-2; D: TRBD2; size: few; V: TRBV9; CDR3: CASSVQVAGANGELFF; DNA: TGTGCCAGCAGCGTTCAAGTAGCGGGAGCAAACGGGGAGCTGTTTTTT
J: TRBJ1-4; D: NA; size: few; V: TRBV6-1; CDR3: CASRPTAIATNEKLFF; DNA: TGTGCCAGCAGGCCGACAGCCATTGCAACTAATGAAAAACTGTTTTTT
J: TRBJ1-6; D: NA; size: NA; V: TRBV19; CDR3: CASSLRQSSYNSPLHF; DNA: TGTGCCAGTAGTCTACGACAGAGCTCCTATAATTCACCCCTCCACTTT
J: TRBJ1-5; D: NA; size: few; V: TRBV6-1; CDR3: CASNQVPQPQHF; DNA: TGTGCCAGCAACCAGGTCCCTCAGCCCCAGCATTTT
J: TRBJ2-1; D: NA; size: many; V: TRBV7-3; CDR3: CASSLTRGPNYNEQFF; DNA: TGTGCCAGCAGCTTAACGCGGGGGCCCAATTACAATGAGCAGTTCTTC
J: TRBJ1-6; D: NA; size: NA; V: TRBV5-1; CDR3: CASSNWDLESSYNSPLHF; DNA: TGTGCCAGCAGCAATTGGGACCTCGAGAGCTCCTATAATTCACCCCTCCACTTT
J: TRBJ2-2; D: NA; size: NA; V: TRBV9; CDR3: CASSVDGAPRELFF; DNA: TGTGCCAGCAGCGTAGATGGGGCGCCGCGGGAGCTGTTTTTT
J: TRBJ2-1; D: TRBD2; size: few; V: TRBV9; CDR3: CASSVAMASGVRGHNEQFF; DNA: TGTGCCAGCAGCGTAGCGATGGCTAGCGGGGTTAGGGGTCACAATGAGCAGTTCTTC
J: TRBJ2-2; D: TRBD2; size: many; V: TRBV29-1; CDR3: CSVPIAGGELFF; DNA: TGCAGCGTTCCTATAGCGGGCGGGGAGCTGTTTTTT
J: TRBJ2-3; D: NA; size: many; V: TRBV11-2; CDR3: CASSFGPSTDTQYF; DNA: TGTGCCAGCAGCTTCGGCCCGAGCACAGATACGCAGTATTTT
J: TRBJ1-1; D: NA; size: many; V: TRBV12-3/TRBV12-4; CDR3: CASSLGGRAHTEAFF; DNA: TGTGCCAGCAGTTTAGGGGGCAGGGCCCACACTGAAGCTTTCTTT
J: TRBJ2-1; D: NA; size: NA; V: TRBV4-3; CDR3: CASSFDSTYNEQFF; DNA: TGCGCCAGCAGCTTCGACAGCACCTACAATGAGCAGTTCTTC